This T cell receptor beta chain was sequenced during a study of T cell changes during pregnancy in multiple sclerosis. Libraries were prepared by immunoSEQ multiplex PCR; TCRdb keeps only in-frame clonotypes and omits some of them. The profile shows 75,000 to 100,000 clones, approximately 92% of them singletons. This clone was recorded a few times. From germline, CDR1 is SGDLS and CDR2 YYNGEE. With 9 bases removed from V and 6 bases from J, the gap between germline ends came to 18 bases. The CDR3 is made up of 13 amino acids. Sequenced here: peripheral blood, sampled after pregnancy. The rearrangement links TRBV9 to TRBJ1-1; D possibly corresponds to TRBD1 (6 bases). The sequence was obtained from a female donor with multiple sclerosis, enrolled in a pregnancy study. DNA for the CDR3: TGTGCCACTTCAAAGGGGGGGATGGCTGAAGCTTTCTTT. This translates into CATSKGGMAEAFF.